This T cell receptor beta chain was recorded in a study of CD8+ T cells in alopecia areata. In the study overall: Tofacitinib administration to treated patients was oral, at 5 to 10 mg twice daily. Tofacitinib ran 6 to 18 months, followed by 6 months off drug. Overall study results and limits: Elevated clonality characterized lesional scalp relative to normal scalp, particularly in alopecia totalis/universalis.

For this clone: Its antigen is as yet unknown.

RNA extraction and reverse transcription yielded cDNA as sequencing template. The table came from immunoSEQ multiplex PCR; TCRdb's copy has only in-frame clones and leaves some out. The data hold more than 100,000 clones, with around 50% observed a single time. Researchers gathered lesional scalp punch biopsies and peripheral blood from patients with alopecia areata. V lost 2 bases and J lost 3, with 11 bases in between. Germline loops: CDR1 MNHNY, CDR2 SVGAGI (reference sequence). The length of the CDR3 is 14 residues. Sequences were derived from CD4+ T cells sorted from blood, sampled at week 0. This clonotype was obtained from a human donor with alopecia areata. The rearrangement joins TRBV6-6 to TRBJ2-7; D is perhaps TRBD1 (6 bases). Here the CDR3 DNA reads TGTGCCAGCAGTTACGGCACAGGGTTCTACGAGCAGTACTTC. Its translation is CASSYGTGFYEQYF.